This T cell receptor beta chain was sequenced for a study of OX40 agonist ivuxolimab in advanced cancers. Study-wide background: Patients were treated with intravenous ivuxolimab, dosed at 0.01 to 10 mg/kg and infused every 2 weeks.

The CDR3 extends over 13 amino acids. Germline V gene lookup returns CDR1 MNHEY and CDR2 SVGAGI. Trimming left V 7 bases short and J 13 bases short, with 17 bases between. Profiled with immunoSEQ multiplex PCR; TCRdb holds only in-frame clones, not every one. The sample comprises around 64,000 clones, more than 75% of which are singletons, and approximately 2% rests with the top ten. Sample: CD4+ or CD8+ T cells sorted from blood, taken in a trial of the OX40 agonist ivuxolimab. The rearrangement links TRBV6-5 to TRBJ1-6; D remains ambiguous. The clonotype comes from an adult with an advanced solid tumor such as melanoma, head and neck, liver or kidney cancer. CDR3 loop: CASTRGYRFPLHF. In DNA, the CDR3 is TGTGCCAGCACCCGTGGATATAGATTTCCCCTCCACTTT.